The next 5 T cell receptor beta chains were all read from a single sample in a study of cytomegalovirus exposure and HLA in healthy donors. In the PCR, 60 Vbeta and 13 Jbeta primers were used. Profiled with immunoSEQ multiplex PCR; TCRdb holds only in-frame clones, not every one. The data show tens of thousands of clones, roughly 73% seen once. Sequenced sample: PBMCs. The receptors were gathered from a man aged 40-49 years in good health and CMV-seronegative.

CDR3 sequence reads: CATSNPRETYEQYF. Written as DNA, the CDR3 is TGTGCCACCAGCAACCCCAGGGAAACCTACGAGCAGTACTTC. This rearrangement joins TRBV15 to TRBJ2-7, with TRBD1 as a possible D gene (5 bases). Germline CDR1 reads LNHNV; CDR2 reads YYDKDF (reference sequence). Trimming removed 4 bases from V and 2 bases from J, with 12 bases in between. There are 14 residues in the CDR3. The complete variable domain, with remaining parts taken from reference TRBV15 and TRBJ2-7, reads DAMVIQNPRYQVTQFGKPVTLSCSQTLNHNVMYWYQQKSSQAPKLLFHYYDKDFNNEADTPDNFQSRRPNTSFCFLDIRSPGLGDTAMYLCATSNPRETYEQYFGPGTRLTVT.

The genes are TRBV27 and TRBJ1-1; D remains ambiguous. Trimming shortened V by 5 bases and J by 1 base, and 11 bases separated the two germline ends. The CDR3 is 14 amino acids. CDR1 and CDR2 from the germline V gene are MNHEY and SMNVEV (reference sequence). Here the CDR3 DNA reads TGTGCCAGCAGTCCGAGGGATGGGAACACTGAAGCTTTCTTT. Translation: CASSPRDGNTEAFF.

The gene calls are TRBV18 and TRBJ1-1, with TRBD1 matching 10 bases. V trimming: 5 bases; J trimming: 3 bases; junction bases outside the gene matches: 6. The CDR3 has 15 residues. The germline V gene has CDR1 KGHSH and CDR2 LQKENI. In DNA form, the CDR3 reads TGTGCCAGCTCAGTGACAGGGGGCGGAGACACTGAAGCTTTCTTT. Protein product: CASSVTGGGDTEAFF.

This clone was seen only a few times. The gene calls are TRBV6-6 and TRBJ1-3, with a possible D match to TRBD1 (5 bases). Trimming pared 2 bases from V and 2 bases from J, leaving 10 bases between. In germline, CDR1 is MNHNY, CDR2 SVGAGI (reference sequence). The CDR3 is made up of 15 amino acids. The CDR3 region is CASSYVPRAGNTIYF. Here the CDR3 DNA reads TGTGCCAGCAGTTACGTCCCCAGGGCTGGAAACACCATATATTTT.

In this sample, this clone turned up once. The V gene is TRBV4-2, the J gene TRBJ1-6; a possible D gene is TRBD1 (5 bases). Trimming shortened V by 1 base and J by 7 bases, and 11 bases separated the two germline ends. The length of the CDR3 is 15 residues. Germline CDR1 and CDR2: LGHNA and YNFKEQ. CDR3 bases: TGTGCCAGCAGCCAAGCAAGCCCAGGGAATTCACCCCTCCACTTT. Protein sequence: CASSQASPGNSPLHF.